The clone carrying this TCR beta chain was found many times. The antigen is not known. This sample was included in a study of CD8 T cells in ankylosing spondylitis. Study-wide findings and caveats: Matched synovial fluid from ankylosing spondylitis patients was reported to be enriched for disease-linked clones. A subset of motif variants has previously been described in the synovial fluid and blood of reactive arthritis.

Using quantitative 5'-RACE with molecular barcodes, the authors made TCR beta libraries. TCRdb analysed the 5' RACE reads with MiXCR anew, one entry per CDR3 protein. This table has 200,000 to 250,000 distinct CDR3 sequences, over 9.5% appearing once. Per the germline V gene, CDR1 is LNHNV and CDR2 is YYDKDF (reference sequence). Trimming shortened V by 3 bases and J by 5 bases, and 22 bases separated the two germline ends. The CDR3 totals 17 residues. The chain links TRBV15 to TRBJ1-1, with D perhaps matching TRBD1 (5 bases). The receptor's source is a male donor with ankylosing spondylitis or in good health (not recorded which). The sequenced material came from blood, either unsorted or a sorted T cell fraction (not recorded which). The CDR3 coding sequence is TGTGCCACCAGCAGCTGGGGGACTGCTAAGGGTTGGACTGAAGCTTTCTTT. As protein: CATSSWGTAKGWTEAFF.